This TCR beta chain was captured in a study of blood T cell repertoires in COVID-19. Study-wide background: From the United States, Italy and Spain came samples of acute and convalescent COVID-19. Sample material is recorded as cDNA or gDNA derived from T cells, B-cell-depleted T cells, or PBMCs.

Source study methods: Amplification of reference gene primers provided the estimated nucleated cell counts. Some clones are missing from TCRdb's copy, which holds only in-frame ones; the method was immunoSEQ multiplex PCR. That table supplies the V and J calls and clone size; D and trimming were determined from the DNA. The table records 150,000 to 200,000 clones, about 85% of them present only once. This clonotype originated in a man aged 65-85 years with active or convalescent COVID-19. The sequencing input was peripheral blood.

The CDR3 DNA sequence: TGTGCCAGCAGTTTCGCAGGGCCGGGCACTGAAGCTTTCTTT. It encodes CASSFAGPGTEAFF. The chain joins TRBV6-2 or TRBV6-3 to TRBJ1-1, with a possible D match to TRBD1 (5 bases). The ends were cut back, 4 bases at V and 4 bases at J, with 13 bases in the middle. CDR1 is MNHEY, CDR2 SVGEGT, per germline. The CDR3 is 14 amino acids.